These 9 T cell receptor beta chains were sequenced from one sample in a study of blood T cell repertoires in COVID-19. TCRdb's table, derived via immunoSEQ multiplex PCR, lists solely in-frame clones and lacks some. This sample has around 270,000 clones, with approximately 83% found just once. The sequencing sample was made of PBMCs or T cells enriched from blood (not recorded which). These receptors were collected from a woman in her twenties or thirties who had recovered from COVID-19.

The DNA of the CDR3 is TGTGCCAGTAGGATACCCTCCGGGGAGACCCAGTACTTC. Translated, it gives CASRIPSGETQYF. J is TRBJ2-5 and V is TRBV19, with D unclear. V lost 6 bases to trimming and J lost 5 bases, with 13 bases between them. This CDR3 comprises 13 residues. CDR1 LNHDA and CDR2 SQIVND come from the germline V gene (reference sequence).

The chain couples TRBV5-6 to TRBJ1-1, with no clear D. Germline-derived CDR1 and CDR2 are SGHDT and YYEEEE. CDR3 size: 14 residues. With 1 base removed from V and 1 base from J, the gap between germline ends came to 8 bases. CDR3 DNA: TGTGCCAGCAGCTTGCGCTATAGGAACACTGAAGCTTTCTTT. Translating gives CASSLRYRNTEAFF.

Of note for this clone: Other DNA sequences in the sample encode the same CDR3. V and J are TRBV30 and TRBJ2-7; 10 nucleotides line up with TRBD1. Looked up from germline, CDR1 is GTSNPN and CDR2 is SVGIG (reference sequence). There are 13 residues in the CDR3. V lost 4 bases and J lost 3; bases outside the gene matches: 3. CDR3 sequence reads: CAWNRDRGYEQYF. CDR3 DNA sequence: TGTGCCTGGAACCGGGACAGGGGCTACGAGCAGTACTTC.

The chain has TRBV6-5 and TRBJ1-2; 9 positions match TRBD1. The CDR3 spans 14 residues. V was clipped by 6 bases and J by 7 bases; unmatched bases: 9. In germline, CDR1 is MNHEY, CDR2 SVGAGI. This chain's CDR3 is CASRLRDRVGGYTF. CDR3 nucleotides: TGTGCCAGCAGACTCCGGGACAGGGTTGGTGGCTACACCTTC.

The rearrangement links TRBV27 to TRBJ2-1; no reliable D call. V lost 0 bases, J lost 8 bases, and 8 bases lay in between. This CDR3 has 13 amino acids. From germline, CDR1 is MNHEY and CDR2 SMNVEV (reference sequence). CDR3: CASSLSMADEQFF. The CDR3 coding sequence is TGTGCCAGCAGTTTATCGATGGCCGATGAGCAGTTCTTC.

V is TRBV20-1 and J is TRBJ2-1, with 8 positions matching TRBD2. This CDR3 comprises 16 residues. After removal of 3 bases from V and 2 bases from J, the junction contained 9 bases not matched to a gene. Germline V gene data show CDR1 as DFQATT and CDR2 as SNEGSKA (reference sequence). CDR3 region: CSASWVAGPTYNEQFF. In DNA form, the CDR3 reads TGCAGTGCTAGTTGGGTAGCGGGGCCGACCTACAATGAGCAGTTCTTC.

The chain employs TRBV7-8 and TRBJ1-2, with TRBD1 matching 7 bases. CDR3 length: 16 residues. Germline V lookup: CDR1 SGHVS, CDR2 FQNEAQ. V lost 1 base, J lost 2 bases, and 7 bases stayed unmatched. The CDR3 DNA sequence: TGTGCCAGCAGCTTAGGGGGACCGACAGGGAACTATGGCTACACCTTC. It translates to CASSLGGPTGNYGYTF. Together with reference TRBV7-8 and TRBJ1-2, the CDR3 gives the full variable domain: GAGVSQSPRYKVAKRGQDVALRCDPISGHVSLFWYQQALGQGPEFLTYFQNEAQLDKSGLPSDRFFAERPEGSVSTLKIQRTQQEDSAVYLCASSLGGPTGNYGYTFGSGTRLTVV.

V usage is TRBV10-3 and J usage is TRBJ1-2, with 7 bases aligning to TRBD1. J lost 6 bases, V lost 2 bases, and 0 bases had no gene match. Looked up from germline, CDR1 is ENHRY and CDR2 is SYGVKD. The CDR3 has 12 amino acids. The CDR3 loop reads CAISEDRDGYTF. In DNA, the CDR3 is TGTGCCATCAGTGAGGACAGGGATGGCTACACCTTC.

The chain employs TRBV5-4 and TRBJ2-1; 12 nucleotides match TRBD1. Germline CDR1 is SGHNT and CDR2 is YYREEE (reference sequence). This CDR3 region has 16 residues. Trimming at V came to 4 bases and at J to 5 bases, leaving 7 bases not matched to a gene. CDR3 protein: CASSPGTGGRNNEQFF. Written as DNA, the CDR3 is TGTGCCAGCAGCCCAGGGACAGGGGGCAGGAACAATGAGCAGTTCTTC.